This TCR beta chain originates from a study of cytomegalovirus exposure and HLA in healthy donors. Germline CDR1 SQVTM, CDR2 ANQGSEA. The CDR3 is 14 residues long. Trimming took off 5 bases at V and 7 bases at J, with 18 bases between the two ends. The primer mix had 60 Vbeta and 13 Jbeta primers. TCRdb's copy holds only in-frame clones and misses some; the assay was immunoSEQ multiplex PCR. Counted here are roughly 150,000 clones, more than 70% occurring once; the ten biggest clones make up over 2.5%. With regard to this clone: Its antigen is undetermined.

Whole-study results and caveats: Information on immune exposure was restricted to one variable (CMV serostatus). Some public TCRs appeared in many individuals, while most sequences were rare. It has been reported that TCR beta sequences accurately predicted the HLA-A and HLA-B alleles of most subjects.

The sequence was collected from a man in his forties in good health and CMV-seronegative. The sample consisted of PBMCs. This chain joins TRBV29-1 and TRBJ2-1; perhaps TRBD2 as D (6 bases). CDR3 DNA: TGCAGCGTTTTATTGGGACTCGAAGATAATGAGCAGTTCTTC. It specifies CSVLLGLEDNEQFF.